This TCR beta chain originates from a study of siplizumab effects on memory and regulatory T cells. Study outcomes and limitations: Naive T cells were seemingly more diverse than memory cells, and major contributions to the alloresponse seemed to be made by them. Siplizumab significantly lowered the alloreactive sequences that could be traced to unstimulated CD4+ memory cells.

TCRdb's copy holds only in-frame clones and misses some; the assay was immunoSEQ multiplex PCR. The sample lists some 73,000 clones, 85% to 95% occurring once. In regard to this clone: What it binds is not known.

Trimming cost V 4 bases and J 5 bases, with 16 bases left between them. Germline V gives CDR1 SGHNT, CDR2 YYREEE (reference sequence). This CDR3 has 14 amino acids. The source material was CD8+ T cells sorted from blood. The clonotype comes from a human donor in good health. The V call is TRBV5-4, the J call TRBJ2-7; D tentatively reads TRBD1 or TRBD2 (6 bases each). The CDR3: CASSPAGGPHEQYF. In nucleotides, the CDR3 is TGTGCCAGCAGCCCTGCTGGGGGGCCGCACGAGCAGTACTTC.